This is a list of T cell receptor beta chains from one sample in a study of T cells in Graves' hyperthyroidism and ophthalmopathy. One entry per CDR3 protein, called by TCRdb with MiXCR from the multiplex PCR reads. Of around 520,000 distinct CDR3 sequences listed, 13% to 15% were seen once; the top ten hold 11% to 15%. Sequences were obtained from blood. The receptors here all came from a woman aged 40 to 49 with Graves' hyperthyroidism. CDR3s include the opening cysteine and the closing phenylalanine or tryptophan. The order of the fields is clone size, D gene, J gene, V gene, CDR3 protein, CDR3 DNA. The D gene is left open where the match is weak. Size is stated for part of the rows, as once, few or many counts, or as a class when the clone is expanded.

>many|TRBD1|TRBJ1-2|TRBV20-1
CSAWTGDYGYTF
TGCAGTGCATGGACAGGGGACTATGGCTACACCTTC
>many|TRBD2|TRBJ2-3|TRBV7-2
CASSLAGTSGRTDTQYF
TGTGCCAGCAGCTTAGCGGGGACTAGCGGGAGAACAGATACGCAGTATTTT
>many|.|TRBJ2-2|TRBV12-5
CASGLVGRDTSNTGELFF
TGTGCTAGTGGTTTGGTGGGGCGGGACACCTCGAACACCGGGGAGCTGTTTTTT
>many|.|TRBJ2-7|TRBV5-1
CASSLESGIYEQYF
TGCGCCAGCAGCTTGGAAAGCGGTATCTACGAGCAGTACTTC
>few|.|TRBJ2-3|TRBV6-1
CASSEGNQGTQYF
TGTGCCAGCAGTGAGGGCAATCAGGGGACGCAGTATTTT
>many|TRBD2|TRBJ2-1|TRBV6-2/TRBV6-3
CASRGTSGREQFF
TGTGCCAGCAGAGGGACTAGCGGGAGAGAGCAGTTCTTC
>many|.|TRBJ2-3|TRBV6-5
CASSYANYPRADTQYF
TGTGCCAGCAGTTACGCGAACTACCCCCGGGCAGATACGCAGTATTTT
>.|.|TRBJ1-3|TRBV7-9
CASSSPYDSSGNTIYF
TGTGCCAGCAGCTCTCCATATGATAGCTCTGGAAACACCATATATTTT
>.|.|TRBJ1-5|TRBV19
CASSIRGTGNQPQHF
TGTGCCAGTAGTATAAGGGGGACTGGCAATCAGCCCCAGCATTTT
>many|TRBD2|TRBJ2-1|TRBV6-1
CASKLAGATYNEQFF
TGTGCCAGCAAACTAGCGGGAGCCACTTACAATGAGCAGTTCTTC
>.|.|TRBJ2-4|TRBV29-1
CSVEGNKNIQYF
TGCAGCGTTGAAGGCAACAAAAACATTCAGTACTTC
>.|.|TRBJ1-1|TRBV7-8
CASSNRAQGEAFF
TGTGCCAGCAGCAACCGGGCTCAGGGTGAAGCTTTCTTT
>.|TRBD2|TRBJ2-3|TRBV5-1
CASSLAGGGDTQYF
TGCGCCAGCAGCTTGGCGGGAGGGGGAGATACGCAGTATTTT
>many|.|TRBJ1-5|TRBV11-2
CASSLGLRGGSPQHF
TGTGCCAGCAGCTTAGGATTGAGGGGAGGATCGCCCCAGCATTTT
>many|TRBD2|TRBJ2-7|TRBV5-1
CASGPQPGTTEQYF
TGCGCCAGCGGCCCCCAACCCGGGACTACAGAGCAGTACTTC
>many|.|TRBJ1-2|TRBV10-3
CAISETGYGYTF
TGTGCCATCAGTGAGACGGGCTATGGCTACACCTTC